The 7 T cell receptor beta chains below come from one sample, sequenced in a study of blood T cells in healthy people across ages. The use of a sample-barcoded 5' primer and a J-beta primer mix characterized a second PCR of roughly 7 to 11 cycles. TCRdb ran MiXCR on the 5' RACE reads and lists one entry per CDR3 protein. The data contain approximately 960,000 distinct CDR3 sequences, 29% of them seen just once; the ten biggest clones take up about a tenth. This sample was shared with a second study, whose subject was T cells of mothers and their children.

The specimen was blood. The receptor set was obtained from a woman in her forties in good health.

A few counts support this clonotype. The chain carries TRBV12-3 or TRBV12-4 and TRBJ2-1; TRBD2 aligns across 9 bases. With the DNA end fitting TRBJ2-7 better, the J assignment may be wrong. This CDR3 spans 16 amino acids. The CDR3, as DNA: TGTGCCAGCAGACTGGGACTAGCCTTCTCCTACAATGAGCAGTACTTC. It is translated as CASRLGLAFSYNEQYF.

The chain links TRBV27 to TRBJ1-2, with 12 bases fitting TRBD1. The germline V gene has CDR1 MNHEY and CDR2 SMNVEV (reference sequence). V was pared by 2 bases and J by 8 bases, with 12 bases of the junction left unmatched. CDR3 size: 17 residues. The CDR3 DNA is TGTGCCAGCAGTTTAAGGGGACAGGGGGCGCAGCTCCAGGGCTACACCTTC. It specifies CASSLRGQGAQLQGYTF.

This clonotype turned up a few times. The chain recombines TRBV5-1 with TRBJ2-7; TRBD1 matches 10 bases. After removal of 8 bases from V and 4 bases from J, the junction contained 6 bases not matched to a gene. The V gene's germline CDR1 is SGHRS and CDR2 YFSETQ. The CDR3 totals 13 residues. CDR3 coding DNA: TGCGCCAGTACCGGGACAGGGGCGTACGAGCAGTACTTC. As protein: CASTGTGAYEQYF.

This chain links TRBV5-1 with TRBJ1-1, with 9 positions matching TRBD1. There are 16 residues in the CDR3. Germline CDR1 is SGHRS and CDR2 is YFSETQ. The V segment lost 0 bases and the J segment 4 bases; nucleotides outside the gene matches: 7. CDR3 DNA sequence: TGCGCCAGCAGCTTGGCGCCGGGACAGGGTGGCACTGAAGCTTTCTTT. Translating it yields CASSLAPGQGGTEAFF.

This clonotype appeared a few times. The junction differs from germline at one of its ends, possibly a read error. This chain connects TRBV20-1 to TRBJ2-7, with D maybe TRBD1 (5 bases). This CDR3 is 14 amino acids long. Germline loops: CDR1 DFQATT, CDR2 SNEGSKA (reference sequence). The DNA of the CDR3 is TGCAATGCTACGACAGCCTACCCTCCCTACGAGCAGTACTTC. It codes for CNATTAYPPYEQYF.

This clonotype was observed a few times. The chain uses TRBV6-1 and TRBJ2-5; 7 nucleotides match TRBD1. Judging by the DNA end, TRBJ2-7 fits better; the J call may be wrong. CDR3 size: 18 residues. The germline CDR1 and CDR2 sequences are MNHNS and SASEGT. This chain's CDR3 is CASSPSLTGIPSSYEQYF. CDR3 sequence (DNA): TGTGCCAGCAGCCCCTCCTTGACAGGGATCCCTTCGAGCTACGAGCAGTACTTC.

Only a few counts were recorded for this clonotype. The V call is TRBV11-2, the J call TRBJ2-7; 10 positions match TRBD2. The V and J ends lost 5 bases and 5 bases, in that order; junction bases with no gene match: 18. The CDR3 contains 18 residues. From germline, CDR1 is SGHAT and CDR2 FQNNGV. Here the CDR3 reads CASSPLSPITSGVNEQYF. The DNA of the CDR3 is TGTGCCAGCAGCCCTCTAAGTCCGATTACTAGCGGGGTGAACGAGCAGTACTTC. The whole variable domain, filled in from reference TRBV11-2 and TRBJ2-7, reads EAGVAQSPRYKIIEKRQSVAFWCNPISGHATLYWYQQILGQGPKLLIQFQNNGVVDDSQLPKDRFSAERLKGVDSTLKIQPAKLEDSAVYLCASSPLSPITSGVNEQYFGPGTRLTVT.